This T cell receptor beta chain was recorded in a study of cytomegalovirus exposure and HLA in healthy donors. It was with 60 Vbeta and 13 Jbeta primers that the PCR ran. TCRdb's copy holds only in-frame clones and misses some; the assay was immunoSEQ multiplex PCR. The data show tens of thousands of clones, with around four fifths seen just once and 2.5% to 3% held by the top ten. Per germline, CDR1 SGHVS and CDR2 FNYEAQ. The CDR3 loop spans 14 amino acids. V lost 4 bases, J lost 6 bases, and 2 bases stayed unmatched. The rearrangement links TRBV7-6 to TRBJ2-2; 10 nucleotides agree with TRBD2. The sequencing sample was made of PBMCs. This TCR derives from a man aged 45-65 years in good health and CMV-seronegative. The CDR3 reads CASSSGTSAGELFF. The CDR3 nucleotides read TGTGCCAGCAGCTCCGGGACTAGCGCCGGGGAGCTGTTTTTT.